What follows are 8 T cell receptor beta chains derived from one specimen sequenced in a study of blood T cells in healthy people across ages. It was with a sample-barcoded 5' primer and a J-beta primer mix that a second PCR of about 6 to 12 cycles was run. Each CDR3 protein gets one entry after TCRdb re-called the 5' RACE reads with MiXCR. This table has about 1.8 million distinct CDR3 sequences, 49% appearing once. The sequencing sample was made of blood. These receptors all stem from a woman between 40 and 50 years old in good health.

In this sample, this clonotype turned up a few times. V gene TRBV6-2 or TRBV6-3 combines with J gene TRBJ1-5; D gene ambiguous. CDR1 MNHEY and CDR2 SVGEGT come from the germline V gene. The CDR3 has 14 residues. With 2 bases removed from V and 6 bases from J, the gap between germline ends came to 11 bases. DNA for the CDR3: TGTGCCAGCAGTTACGGCCAGGAATTTCAGCCCCAGCATTTT. It translates to CASSYGQEFQPQHF.

This chain uses TRBV4-3 with TRBJ1-2; no firm D call. V was trimmed by 4 bases and J by 7 bases, leaving 19 bases between them. This CDR3 is built from 15 residues. Germline V gene sequence: CDR1 LGHNA, CDR2 YSLEER. In DNA form, the CDR3 reads TGCGCCAGCAGCCCCTCGACCGGGAGCATACGTGGCTACACCTTC. Its protein product is CASSPSTGSIRGYTF.

The V gene is TRBV7-9, the J gene TRBJ1-4; 10 nucleotides align to TRBD1. CDR3 size: 15 residues. The V and J ends lost 2 bases and 6 bases, in that order; junction bases with no gene match: 3. Germline CDR1 is SEHNR and CDR2 is FQNEAQ (reference sequence). CDR3 loop: CASSLPGTGDEKLFF. The CDR3 DNA is TGTGCCAGCAGCTTACCCGGGACAGGGGATGAAAAACTGTTTTTT.

With regard to this clonotype: At one end the junction does not follow the germline gene, possibly because of a read error. The rearrangement uses TRBV25-1 and TRBJ2-7; 12 bases map to TRBD2. The CDR3 is 15 amino acids. The germline CDR1 and CDR2 sequences are MGHDK and SYGVNS. The CDR3: CASSSTSGGSFEQYF. The DNA for the CDR3 is TGTGCCAGCAGTTCGACTAGCGGGGGTTCCTTCGAGCAGTACTTC.

The rearrangement links TRBV6-1 to TRBJ2-5; weak D call: TRBD1 (5 bases). Between the trimmed V and J ends, which lost 4 bases and 2 bases, there was a span of 11 bases. Looked up from germline, CDR1 is MNHNS and CDR2 is SASEGT. The CDR3 is made up of 14 amino acids. The CDR3 is CASSGSGLQETQYF. As DNA, the CDR3 is TGTGCCAGCAGTGGATCAGGGCTACAAGAGACCCAGTACTTC.

The gene calls are TRBV7-2 and TRBJ2-1; D might be TRBD1 or TRBD2, each matching 6 bases. The tail of the sequence fits TRBJ2-7 better, so the J call may be wrong. The CDR3 has 17 amino acids. Germline values: CDR1 SGHTA, CDR2 FQGNSA. CDR3 in DNA: TGTGCCAGCAGCCTAGGAGGGACAAAACGCCAATACAATGAGCAGTACTTC. Translation gives CASSLGGTKRQYNEQYF.

The chain links TRBV15 to TRBJ2-5; D unresolved. V dropped 1 base and J dropped 3 bases, with 18 bases sitting between them. Germline CDR1 LNHNV, CDR2 YYDKDF (reference sequence). The CDR3 has 17 residues. The DNA of the CDR3 is TGTGCCACCAGCAGAGCTAACATACATTGGCCAGAAGAGACCCAGTACTTC. The encoded protein is CATSRANIHWPEETQYF.

The chain couples TRBV20-1 to TRBJ1-2; a weak D match, TRBD1 (5 bases). The germline CDR1 and CDR2 sequences are DFQATT and SNEGSKA (reference sequence). Trimming took 7 bases from V and 8 from J, leaving 14 bases between them. There are 11 residues in the CDR3. The CDR3 sequence is CSDNRGEGYTF. The CDR3 region has the DNA TGCAGTGACAATCGAGGGGAAGGCTACACCTTC.